This entry lists 30 T cell receptor beta chains sequenced from one sample in a study of blood T cell repertoires in COVID-19. The assay was immunoSEQ multiplex PCR, and TCRdb's table has in-frame clones only and misses some. The sample comprises some 260,000 clones, around nine tenths of which are singletons, and 1.2% to 1.5% rests with the top ten. Sequenced input: peripheral blood. These receptors came from a man older than 75 with acute or convalescent COVID-19.

The V and J genes are TRBV7-2 and TRBJ2-2; 7 nucleotides align to TRBD1. Germline CDR1 reads SGHTA; CDR2 reads FQGNSA. This CDR3 is 15 amino acids long. J was trimmed by 4 bases and V by 5 bases; bases with no gene match: 7. DNA for the CDR3: TGTGCCAGCAGCACAGGGGTAGGCGGCACCGGGGAGCTGTTTTTT. It translates to CASSTGVGGTGELFF.

This chain uses TRBV7-3 with TRBJ2-2, with no clear D. Germline CDR1 reads SGHTA; CDR2 reads FQGTGA. The length of the CDR3 is 13 residues. V lost 0 bases and J 8 bases, leaving 7 bases between the germline ends. The CDR3 here is CASSLTGDGELFF. CDR3 DNA: TGTGCCAGCAGCTTAACTGGAGATGGGGAGCTGTTTTTT.

The rearrangement uses TRBV19 and TRBJ2-3; D perhaps matches TRBD1 (5 bases). Trimming took 8 bases from V and 7 from J, leaving 13 bases between them. CDR1 LNHDA and CDR2 SQIVND come from the germline V gene (reference sequence). CDR3 length equals 12 residues. The CDR3 region has the DNA TGTGCCAGTGGACACGAGTACTATACGCAGTATTTT. This codes for CASGHEYYTQYF.

The chain carries TRBV7-2 and TRBJ2-3, with 7 bases lining up with TRBD2. The CDR3 consists of 15 residues. Germline V gene data show CDR1 as SGHTA and CDR2 as FQGNSA. The junction had 6 bases not matched to a gene; V was cut back by 4 bases and J by 2 bases. In nucleotides, the CDR3 is TGTGCCAGCAGCTCCGACGGACTAGTCACAGATACGCAGTATTTT. Protein product: CASSSDGLVTDTQYF.

This clone was picked up one time. This chain uses TRBV9 with TRBJ2-1; the match to TRBD2 covers 11 bases. V lost 2 bases to trimming and J lost 6 bases; unmatched junction nucleotides: 4. This CDR3 region has 15 residues. The germline V gene has CDR1 SGDLS and CDR2 YYNGEE. The CDR3, as DNA: TGTGCCAGCAGCGTTAGCGGGGGGGCCAGCAATGAGCAGTTCTTC. This sequence encodes CASSVSGGASNEQFF.

J is TRBJ2-5 and V is TRBV28; maybe TRBD1 (5 bases). With 2 bases removed from V and 8 bases from J, the gap between germline ends came to 15 bases. CDR3 length equals 14 residues. Germline CDR1 reads MDHEN; CDR2 reads SYDVKM. CDR3: CASSLVQGVRTQYF. DNA of the CDR3: TGTGCCAGCAGTTTAGTCCAGGGCGTGAGAACCCAGTACTTC.

The V and J genes are TRBV3-1 (or the pseudogene TRBV3-2) and TRBJ1-6; TRBD1 might be the D (5 bases). The V and J ends lost 6 bases and 7 bases respectively, with 19 bases between them. This CDR3 has 16 residues. The germline V gene has CDR1 LGHDT and CDR2 YNNKEL (reference sequence). The CDR3 is CASSLNLGRGNSPLHF. The CDR3 DNA follows: TGTGCCAGCAGTCTAAACCTCGGACGGGGGAATTCACCCCTCCACTTT.

The J gene is TRBJ1-1, the V gene TRBV5-6, with TRBD1 matching 7 bases. V shed 4 bases, J shed 1 base, and the junction held 4 bases outside the gene matches. This CDR3 comprises 14 residues. The germline gives CDR1 SGHDT, CDR2 YYEEEE. This chain's CDR3 is CASSPGQENTEAFF. The CDR3 DNA is TGTGCCAGCAGCCCCGGACAGGAGAACACTGAAGCTTTCTTT.

This clone is labeled as medium-sized. The J gene is TRBJ2-6, the V gene TRBV5-4; D call uncertain. CDR3 length: 14 residues. V was cut by 4 bases and J by 4 bases, with 9 bases left in between. Germline CDR1 reads SGHNT; CDR2 reads YYREEE (reference sequence). CDR3 sequence: CASSGETGANVLTF. DNA of the CDR3: TGTGCCAGCAGCGGTGAGACAGGGGCCAACGTCCTGACTTTC. Drawing the rest from reference TRBV5-4 and TRBJ2-6, the complete variable domain is ETGVTQSPTHLIKTRGQQVTLRCSSQSGHNTVSWYQQALGQGPQFIFQYYREEENGRGNFPPRFSGLQFPNYSSELNVNALELDDSALYLCASSGETGANVLTFGAGSRLTVL.

The V gene is TRBV5-6, the J gene TRBJ1-5; TRBD1 matches 8 bases. In germline, CDR1 is SGHDT, CDR2 YYEEEE. V lost 4 bases, J lost 7 bases, and 7 bases stayed unmatched. This CDR3 is 14 amino acids long. Here the CDR3 DNA reads TGTGCCAGCAGCCTAGGACAGGGTAGACAGCCCCAGCATTTT. It encodes CASSLGQGRQPQHF. Drawing the rest from reference TRBV5-6 and TRBJ1-5, the complete variable domain is DAGVTQSPTHLIKTRGQQVTLRCSPKSGHDTVSWYQQALGQGPQFIFQYYEEEERQRGNFPDRFSGHQFPNYSSELNVNALLLGDSALYLCASSLGQGRQPQHFGDGTRLSIL.

CDR3 residues: CATQRGQLNTEAFF. CDR3 nucleotides: TGTGCCACCCAAAGAGGGCAGCTGAACACTGAAGCTTTCTTT. This chain connects TRBV14 to TRBJ1-1; D uncertain. The germline V gene has CDR1 SGHDN and CDR2 FVKESK. Trimming took off 10 bases at V and 0 bases at J, with 15 bases between the two ends. The CDR3 runs 14 residues.

This chain uses TRBV19 with TRBJ1-2; TRBD1 might be the D (6 bases). V was clipped by 5 bases and J by 6 bases, with 19 bases between them. This CDR3 has 15 amino acids. CDR1 is LNHDA, CDR2 SQIVND, per germline (reference sequence). In DNA, the CDR3 is TGTGCCAGTAGTCCCTGGACAGCCGTGGGGGATGGCTACACCTTC. This sequence encodes CASSPWTAVGDGYTF.

This clone showed up just once. The chain recombines TRBV6-6 with TRBJ2-1, with TRBD2 matching over 16 bases. The V and J ends lost 5 bases and 9 bases, in that order; junction bases with no gene match: 13. CDR1 is MNHNY, CDR2 SVGAGI, per germline (reference sequence). This CDR3 spans 18 amino acids. CDR3 region: CASSPVGTSGRANREQFF. The DNA of the CDR3 is TGTGCCAGCAGTCCCGTGGGGACTAGCGGGAGGGCCAACCGTGAGCAGTTCTTC.

The chain is built from TRBV11-2 and TRBJ1-3; no firm D call. Trimming left V 1 base short and J 7 bases short, with 17 bases between. CDR3 length equals 16 residues. Germline loops: CDR1 SGHAT, CDR2 FQNNGV. The CDR3 nucleotides read TGTGCCAGCAGCTTAGCAGTTGGTGGAGACGAGAACACCATATATTTT. This encodes CASSLAVGGDENTIYF.

The J gene is TRBJ2-7, the V gene TRBV19; 7 positions match TRBD1. Germline V gene sequence: CDR1 LNHDA, CDR2 SQIVND (reference sequence). The V segment lost 5 bases and the J segment 3 bases; nucleotides outside the gene matches: 10. The CDR3 has 15 amino acids. CDR3 nucleotides: TGTGCCAGTAGTGATACAGGGGAACCTTTCTACGAGCAGTACTTC. This codes for CASSDTGEPFYEQYF.

The chain carries TRBV7-2 and TRBJ1-1; TRBD1 might be the D (6 bases). CDR1 SGHTA and CDR2 FQGNSA come from the germline V gene. The CDR3 runs 16 residues. Trimming removed 3 bases from V and 0 bases from J, with 14 bases in between. The CDR3 protein is CASSFRGGRMNTEAFF. CDR3 coding DNA: TGTGCCAGCAGCTTCAGGGGCGGTCGGATGAACACTGAAGCTTTCTTT.

The chain employs TRBV6-1 and TRBJ1-6; D might be TRBD1 (6 bases). Trimming stripped 0 bases from V and 9 bases from J, with 12 bases between. This CDR3 region has 15 residues. Germline assignment: CDR1 MNHNS and CDR2 SASEGT. The CDR3 nucleotides are TGTGCCAGCAGTGAAGCGATCAGGGGTGGTTCACCCCTCCACTTT. Encoded protein: CASSEAIRGGSPLHF.

This clone is a singleton in its sample. The chain recombines TRBV9 with TRBJ2-2; 9 bases align to TRBD2. The CDR3 has 17 amino acids. V lost 0 bases to trimming and J lost 6 bases; unmatched junction nucleotides: 9. CDR1 and CDR2 from the germline V gene are SGDLS and YYNGEE. The CDR3 DNA reads TGTGCCAGCAGCGTAGATCGGCGCGGGAGGGCAGCCGGGGAGCTGTTTTTT. This encodes CASSVDRRGRAAGELFF.

The CDR3 bases are TGTGCCAGCAGCCTTACTAGCGGGGGGGACAATGAGCAGTTCTTC. Its translation is CASSLTSGGDNEQFF. The chain has TRBV7-8 and TRBJ2-1, with TRBD2 matching over 13 bases. CDR3 length: 15 amino acids. Per germline, CDR1 SGHVS and CDR2 FQNEAQ. The V segment lost 5 bases and the J segment 5 bases; nucleotides outside the gene matches: 3.

This chain joins TRBV7-2 and TRBJ2-1; D unclear. Per the germline V gene, CDR1 is SGHTA and CDR2 is FQGNSA. The CDR3 is 16 amino acids. The germline V and J ends were trimmed by 5 bases and 0 bases, with 14 bases remaining between them. CDR3 amino acids: CASSRTGSNSYNEQFF. CDR3 nucleotide sequence: TGTGCCAGCAGCCGTACCGGGTCCAACTCCTACAATGAGCAGTTCTTC.

The gene calls are TRBV5-1 and TRBJ1-1; 9 nucleotides align to TRBD1. CDR3 size: 15 residues. Germline assignment: CDR1 SGHRS and CDR2 YFSETQ. Trimming removed 5 bases from V and 1 base from J; junction bases left unmatched: 6. The CDR3, as DNA: TGCGCCAGCAGGTTACAGGGGGCGGGGAACACTGAAGCTTTCTTT. It codes for CASRLQGAGNTEAFF.

This sequence joins TRBV27 and TRBJ2-7; 13 bases align to TRBD2. Per the germline V gene, CDR1 is MNHEY and CDR2 is SMNVEV (reference sequence). J was trimmed by 2 bases and V by 6 bases; bases with no gene match: 10. The length of the CDR3 is 17 residues. The CDR3, as DNA: TGTGCCAGCAGGATGACTAGCGGGAGGACTAGTACCTACGAGCAGTACTTC. The encoded protein is CASRMTSGRTSTYEQYF.

The chain employs TRBV9 and TRBJ2-2, with D perhaps TRBD1 (5 bases). Germline CDR1 is SGDLS and CDR2 is YYNGEE. CDR3 length equals 16 residues. The V and J ends lost 0 bases and 7 bases respectively, with 16 bases between them. The CDR3 here is CASSVEGAAANGELFF. CDR3 DNA sequence: TGTGCCAGCAGCGTAGAAGGGGCAGCCGCTAACGGGGAGCTGTTTTTT.

The chain carries TRBV18 and TRBJ2-3, with unresolved D. The CDR3 extends over 14 amino acids. The germline CDR1 and CDR2 sequences are KGHSH and LQKENI. V gave up 1 base and J gave up 0 bases, with 5 bases separating them. The CDR3: CASSPLPSTDTQYF. The CDR3 region has the DNA TGTGCCAGCTCACCACTCCCTAGCACAGATACGCAGTATTTT.

This clone was seen only once. The chain has TRBV10-1 and TRBJ1-3; the match to TRBD1 covers 7 bases. Germline values: CDR1 WNHNN, CDR2 SYGVQD (reference sequence). After removal of 3 bases from V and 0 bases from J, the junction contained 8 bases not matched to a gene. This CDR3 has 17 residues. The CDR3, as DNA: TGCGCCAGCAGTGAACCGGGACAGCACAGCTCTGGAAACACCATATATTTT. Translating gives CASSEPGQHSSGNTIYF.

This chain uses TRBV28 with TRBJ2-6; D gene uncertain. CDR1 and CDR2 (germline): MDHEN, SYDVKM. V lost 4 bases to trimming and J lost 2 bases, with 12 bases between them. CDR3 size: 16 residues. CDR3 amino acids: CASSSSGFPGANVLTF. CDR3 in DNA: TGTGCCAGCAGTTCTTCAGGATTCCCTGGGGCCAACGTCCTGACTTTC.

This clone counts as medium-sized. The genes are TRBV4-3 and TRBJ2-3; possible D gene TRBD2, 6 bases. Trimming left V 0 bases short and J 0 bases short, with 16 bases between. CDR1 and CDR2 from the germline V gene are LGHNA and YSLEER. The CDR3 runs to 18 residues. In DNA form, the CDR3 reads TGCGCCAGCAGCCAAGAAATCTTCGAGGGGACTAGCACAGATACGCAGTATTTT. Residues: CASSQEIFEGTSTDTQYF.

J is TRBJ1-2 and V is TRBV27, with 7 bases identical to TRBD1. In germline, CDR1 is MNHEY, CDR2 SMNVEV (reference sequence). With 2 bases clipped from V and 4 bases from J, the junction kept 4 bases outside the gene matches. CDR3 length equals 14 residues. The CDR3, as DNA: TGTGCCAGCAGTTTAAAAGAGGGGGCCTATGGCTACACCTTC. Its protein product is CASSLKEGAYGYTF.

This chain uses TRBV12-3 or TRBV12-4 with TRBJ1-1, with D hard to call. The V end lost 3 bases, the J end lost 1 base, and 6 bases lay between the germline ends. The CDR3 is made up of 13 amino acids. The CDR3 is CASSFEGNTEAFF. CDR3 DNA: TGTGCCAGCAGTTTTGAGGGGAACACTGAAGCTTTCTTT.

The chain uses TRBV18 and TRBJ1-6; D might be TRBD1 (5 bases). The CDR3 runs to 15 residues. Germline CDR1 is KGHSH and CDR2 is LQKENI. V shed 2 bases and J shed 10 bases, with 15 bases lying between them. This CDR3 reads CASSPEQVLGSPLHF. The CDR3 DNA follows: TGTGCCAGCTCACCAGAACAGGTTTTGGGCTCACCCCTCCACTTT.